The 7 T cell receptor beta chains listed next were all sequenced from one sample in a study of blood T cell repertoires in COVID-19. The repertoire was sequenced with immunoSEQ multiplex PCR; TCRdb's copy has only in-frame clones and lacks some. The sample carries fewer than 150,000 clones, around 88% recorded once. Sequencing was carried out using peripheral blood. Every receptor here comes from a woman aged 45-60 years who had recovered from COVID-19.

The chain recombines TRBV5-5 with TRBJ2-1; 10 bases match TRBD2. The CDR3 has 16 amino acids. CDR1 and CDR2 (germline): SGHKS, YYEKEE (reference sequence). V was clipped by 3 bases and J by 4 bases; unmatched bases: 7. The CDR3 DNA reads TGTGCCAGCAGCTCTGGACTAGCGGATACTTACAATGAGCAGTTCTTC. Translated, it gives CASSSGLADTYNEQFF.

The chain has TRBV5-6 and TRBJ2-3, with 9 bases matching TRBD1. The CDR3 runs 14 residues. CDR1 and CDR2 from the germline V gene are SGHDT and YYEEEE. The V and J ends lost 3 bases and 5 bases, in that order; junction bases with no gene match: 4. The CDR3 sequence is CASSSGTGLDTQYF. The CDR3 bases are TGTGCCAGCAGCTCCGGGACAGGGCTAGATACGCAGTATTTT.

The CDR3 DNA reads as TGTGCCAGCAGCTTAGGGACAGGGGCTGCTGAAGCTTTCTTT. Protein product: CASSLGTGAAEAFF. This rearrangement joins TRBV7-3 to TRBJ1-1, with TRBD1 matching 10 bases. Trimming removed 2 bases from V and 6 bases from J; junction bases left unmatched: 3. The CDR3 contains 14 residues. Germline lookup yields CDR1 SGHTA and CDR2 FQGTGA.

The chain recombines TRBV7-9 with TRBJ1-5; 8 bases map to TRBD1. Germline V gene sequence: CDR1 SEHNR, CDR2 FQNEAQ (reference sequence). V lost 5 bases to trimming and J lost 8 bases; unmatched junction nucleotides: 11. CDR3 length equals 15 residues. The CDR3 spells CASSHGQGRFEPQHF. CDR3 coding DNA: TGTGCCAGCAGCCACGGACAGGGTAGGTTTGAGCCCCAGCATTTT.

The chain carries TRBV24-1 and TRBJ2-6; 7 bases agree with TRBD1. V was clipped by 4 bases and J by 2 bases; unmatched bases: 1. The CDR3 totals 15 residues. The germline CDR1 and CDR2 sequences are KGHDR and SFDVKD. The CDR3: CATSEGTAGANVLTF. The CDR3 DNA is TGTGCCACCAGTGAGGGGACAGCTGGGGCCAACGTCCTGACTTTC.

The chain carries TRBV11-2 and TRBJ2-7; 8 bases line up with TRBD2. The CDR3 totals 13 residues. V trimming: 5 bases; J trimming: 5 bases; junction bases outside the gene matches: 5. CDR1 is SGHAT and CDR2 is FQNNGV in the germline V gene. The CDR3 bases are TGTGCCAGCAGCCCACTGCGGGGGGACGAGCAGTACTTC. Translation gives CASSPLRGDEQYF.

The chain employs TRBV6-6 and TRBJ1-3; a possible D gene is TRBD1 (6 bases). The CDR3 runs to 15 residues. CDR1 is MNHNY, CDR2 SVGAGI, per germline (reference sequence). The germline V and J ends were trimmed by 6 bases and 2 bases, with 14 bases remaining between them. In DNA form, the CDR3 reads TGTGCCAGCAGGGGGGATGGGGGCCCTGGAAACACCATATATTTT. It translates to CASRGDGGPGNTIYF.